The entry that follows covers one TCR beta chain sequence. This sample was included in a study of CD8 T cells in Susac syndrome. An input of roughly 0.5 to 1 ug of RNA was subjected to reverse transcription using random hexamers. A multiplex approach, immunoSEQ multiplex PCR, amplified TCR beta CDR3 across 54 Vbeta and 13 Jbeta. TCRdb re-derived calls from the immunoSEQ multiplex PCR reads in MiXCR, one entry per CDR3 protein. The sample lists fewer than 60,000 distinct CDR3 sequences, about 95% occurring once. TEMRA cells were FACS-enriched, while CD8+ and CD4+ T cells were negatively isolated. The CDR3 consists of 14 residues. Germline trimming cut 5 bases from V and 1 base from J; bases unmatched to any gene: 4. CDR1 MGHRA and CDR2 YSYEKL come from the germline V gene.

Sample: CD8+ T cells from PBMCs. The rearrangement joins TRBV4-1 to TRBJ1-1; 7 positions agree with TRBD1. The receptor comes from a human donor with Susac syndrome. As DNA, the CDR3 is TGCGCCAGCAGCGGCGGACAGGCGAACACTGAAGCTTTCTTT. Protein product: CASSGGQANTEAFF.